This TCR beta chain is from a study of cytomegalovirus exposure and HLA in healthy donors. Study findings and constraints: Confirmation was obtained in vitro that a few CMV-associated chains are specific for CMV antigens. The authors listed 164 TCR beta chains as cytomegalovirus-associated. TCR clusters originating in the first cohort tended to co-occur in the approximately 120 validation repertoires, according to a later analysis.

With respect to this clone: Its antigen is undetermined.

The germline V gene encodes CDR1 MDHEN and CDR2 SYDVKM. V shed 8 bases and J 0 bases; nucleotides not matched to a gene: 9. The CDR3 extends over 15 amino acids. The data were produced by immunoSEQ multiplex PCR, yet TCRdb's version contains in-frame clones alone and is incomplete. The sample lists about 330,000 clones, roughly 88% seen once, with about 0.91% in the top ten. The origin of this receptor is a woman younger than 30 in good health and CMV-seronegative. This chain joins TRBV28 and TRBJ2-7; 8 bases line up with TRBD2. The specimen sequenced was PBMCs. The CDR3: CASPGGPSGSYEQYF. For the CDR3, the DNA is TGTGCCAGCCCGGGGGGGCCTAGCGGCTCCTACGAGCAGTACTTC.